The 25 T cell receptor beta chains below were found in one sample sequenced in a study of blood T cell repertoires in COVID-19. The method was immunoSEQ multiplex PCR; TCRdb's version includes in-frame clones alone and lacks a portion of them. The sample carries 250,000 or so clones, about nine tenths recorded once. Sequenced input: peripheral blood. These receptors were obtained from a woman aged 25-40 years with COVID-19, enrolled during active disease.

To note about this clone: The sample holds other DNA sequences that translate to the same CDR3. The chain combines TRBV19 with TRBJ2-7; 7 bases align to TRBD2. The germline CDR1 and CDR2 sequences are LNHDA and SQIVND (reference sequence). The CDR3 totals 12 residues. The J segment lost 3 bases and the V segment lost 8 bases, leaving 4 bases of the junction unmatched. CDR3: CASGRGDYEQYF. CDR3 in DNA: TGTGCCAGTGGTCGGGGGGACTACGAGCAGTACTTC.

The rearrangement uses TRBV7-8 and TRBJ2-3, with D possibly being TRBD1 (5 bases). The CDR3 covers 14 residues. Deletions cut 0 bases from V and 5 bases from J, with 9 bases between. Germline CDR1 reads SGHVS; CDR2 reads FQNEAQ. CDR3 sequence (DNA): TGTGCCAGCAGCTTAGCGACAAGGGGAGATACGCAGTATTTT. Residues: CASSLATRGDTQYF.

V and J are TRBV19 and TRBJ2-3; 8 positions match TRBD1. Trimming cost V 6 bases and J 2 bases; bases outside gene matches: 7. The germline V gene encodes CDR1 LNHDA and CDR2 SQIVND (reference sequence). This CDR3 spans 15 amino acids. CDR3 in DNA: TGTGCCAGTAGAAAAGGGACAGGTTACACAGATACGCAGTATTTT. This gives the protein CASRKGTGYTDTQYF.

V and J are TRBV5-6 and TRBJ2-3; D is perhaps TRBD2 (6 bases). V was cut by 0 bases and J by 2 bases, with 10 bases left in between. Germline V gene data show CDR1 as SGHDT and CDR2 as YYEEEE. The CDR3 extends over 15 amino acids. The CDR3 spells CASSLEGLLTDTQYF. In DNA, the CDR3 is TGTGCCAGCAGCTTGGAAGGACTACTCACAGATACGCAGTATTTT. Based on the CDR3 plus reference TRBV5-6 and TRBJ2-3, the full variable domain is DAGVTQSPTHLIKTRGQQVTLRCSPKSGHDTVSWYQQALGQGPQFIFQYYEEEERQRGNFPDRFSGHQFPNYSSELNVNALLLGDSALYLCASSLEGLLTDTQYFGPGTRLTVL.

The V and J genes are TRBV5-1 and TRBJ2-5, with D perhaps matching TRBD1 (5 bases). CDR1 and CDR2 (germline): SGHRS, YFSETQ. V lost 0 bases, J lost 5 bases, and 17 bases lay in between. This CDR3 region has 16 residues. CDR3 nucleotides: TGCGCCAGCAGCTTGGAGGGGCTTCGGTCGACGGAGACCCAGTACTTC. Protein: CASSLEGLRSTETQYF. The full variable domain, with the rest looked up from reference TRBV5-1 and TRBJ2-5, is KAGVTQTPRYLIKTRGQQVTLSCSPISGHRSVSWYQQTPGQGLQFLFEYFSETQRNKGNFPGRFSGRQFSNSRSEMNVSTLELGDSALYLCASSLEGLRSTETQYFGPGTRLLVL.

This sequence joins TRBV28 and TRBJ1-1, with 9 bases identical to TRBD1. The CDR3 sequence is 15 residues long. The germline CDR1 and CDR2 sequences are MDHEN and SYDVKM. Trimming cost V 5 bases and J 7 bases; bases outside gene matches: 11. This chain's CDR3 is CASSPTTGGKHEAFF. The CDR3 region has the DNA TGTGCCAGCAGTCCCACGACAGGGGGTAAGCATGAAGCTTTCTTT.

The chain uses TRBV6-6 and TRBJ2-1, with a tentative D call TRBD1 (6 bases). Trimming removed 2 bases from V and 4 bases from J, with 9 bases in between. Germline V gene data show CDR1 as MNHNY and CDR2 as SVGAGI (reference sequence). The CDR3 runs 14 residues. CDR3 in amino acids: CASSYDRSYNEQFF. CDR3 DNA sequence: TGTGCCAGCAGTTACGACAGGTCTTACAATGAGCAGTTCTTC.

The V call is TRBV5-4, the J call TRBJ1-1, with 7 positions matching TRBD1. This CDR3 contains 15 residues. With 0 bases clipped from V and 3 bases from J, the junction kept 5 bases outside the gene matches. Looked up from germline, CDR1 is SGHNT and CDR2 is YYREEE (reference sequence). The CDR3 spells CASSLDRGMDTEAFF. The DNA of the CDR3 is TGTGCCAGCAGCTTGGACAGGGGTATGGACACTGAAGCTTTCTTT.

The chain joins TRBV2 to TRBJ1-1, with D maybe TRBD1 (5 bases). CDR1 and CDR2 (germline): SNHLY, FYNNEI. This CDR3 spans 14 amino acids. The V end was cut by 6 bases, the J end by 2 bases, with 13 bases between. In DNA form, the CDR3 reads TGTGCCAGCAGCGAGATCAGGGAAAACACTGAAGCTTTCTTT. Protein sequence: CASSEIRENTEAFF.

This chain joins TRBV5-6 and TRBJ1-1; 11 nucleotides align to TRBD1. Germline CDR1 is SGHDT and CDR2 is YYEEEE. V lost 4 bases and J lost 11; bases outside the gene matches: 7. This CDR3 has 13 amino acids. The CDR3 coding sequence is TGTGCCAGCAGCGCCGGACAGGGGGCGCGTGCTTTCTTT. This gives the protein CASSAGQGARAFF.

The V and J genes are TRBV5-8 and TRBJ1-1; D not resolved. The CDR3 loop spans 15 amino acids. V lost 7 bases, J lost 0 bases, and 16 bases lay in between. Germline CDR1 reads SGHTS; CDR2 reads YDEGEE. CDR3 coding DNA: TGTGCCAGCGGTGGTCTCGGGAGGATGAACACTGAAGCTTTCTTT. This gives the protein CASGGLGRMNTEAFF.

V is TRBV12-5 and J is TRBJ2-5, with a weak D call TRBD2 (5 bases). Germline CDR1 reads LGHNT; CDR2 reads FRNRAP. This CDR3 region has 13 residues. V was trimmed by 6 bases and J by 5 bases, leaving 13 bases between them. DNA for the CDR3: TGTGCTAGTGGCGAAGCAGGCGGGGAGACCCAGTACTTC. Protein: CASGEAGGETQYF.

The V and J genes are TRBV27 and TRBJ1-4, with D tentatively TRBD1 (6 bases). V lost 5 bases to trimming and J lost 6 bases, with 25 bases between them. Germline CDR1 and CDR2: MNHEY and SMNVEV (reference sequence). CDR3 length equals 18 residues. The DNA of the CDR3 is TGTGCCAGCAGTCGACTTGCGGCGGTACGACAGGCGGATGAAAAACTGTTTTTT. Translating it yields CASSRLAAVRQADEKLFF.

V usage is TRBV7-2 and J usage is TRBJ2-7; D not resolved. CDR1 is SGHTA, CDR2 FQGNSA, per germline. CDR3 length: 15 amino acids. Trimming removed 1 base from V and 3 bases from J, with 13 bases in between. CDR3 residues: CASSLGLRRDYEQYV. DNA for the CDR3: TGTGCCAGCAGCTTAGGGCTGAGGCGTGACTACGAGCAGTACGTC.

The gene calls are TRBV6-1 and TRBJ1-6; 9 bases agree with TRBD1. Germline lookup yields CDR1 MNHNS and CDR2 SASEGT. The V gene end was trimmed by 0 bases and the J gene end by 9 bases; junction bases not matched to a gene: 6. The length of the CDR3 is 16 residues. CDR3 in DNA: TGTGCCAGCAGTGAAGCCCGACAGGGGGGGGGTTCACCCCTCCACTTT. Translating gives CASSEARQGGGSPLHF.

The chain joins TRBV15 to TRBJ2-7, with D maybe TRBD2 (5 bases). Between the trimmed V and J ends, which lost 5 bases and 3 bases, there was a span of 11 bases. In germline, CDR1 is LNHNV, CDR2 YYDKDF (reference sequence). This CDR3 is 13 amino acids long. The CDR3 sequence is CATSEGYSYEQYV. The CDR3, as DNA: TGTGCCACCAGCGAGGGCTACAGCTACGAGCAGTACGTC.

The chain links TRBV6-2 or TRBV6-3 to TRBJ1-5; the D gene is possibly TRBD1 (6 bases). The V gene's germline CDR1 is MNHEY and CDR2 SVGEGT. This CDR3 comprises 14 residues. V was clipped by 5 bases and J by 3 bases, with 11 bases between them. The CDR3, as DNA: TGTGCCAGCAGTAGGCAGGGGACCAATCAGCCCCAGCATTTT. Its protein is CASSRQGTNQPQHF.

The rearrangement links TRBV11-3 to TRBJ2-7; the D gene is possibly TRBD1 (6 bases). Trimming removed 5 bases at V and 2 bases at J, with 19 bases between. The length of the CDR3 is 16 residues. In germline, CDR1 is SGHNT, CDR2 YENEEA. The CDR3 reads CASSRGRGRPPYEQYV. CDR3 in DNA: TGTGCCAGCAGCCGGGGCAGGGGCCGCCCCCCCTACGAGCAGTACGTC.

V is TRBV13 and J is TRBJ2-7; perhaps TRBD1 as D (6 bases). This CDR3 comprises 15 residues. The germline gives CDR1 PRHDT, CDR2 FYEKMQ (reference sequence). V was pared by 4 bases and J by 1 base, with 14 bases between. The CDR3 protein is CASSSPRDKSYEQYF. CDR3 bases: TGTGCCAGCAGCTCCCCCCGGGACAAGTCCTACGAGCAGTACTTC.

As DNA, the CDR3 is TGTGCCAGCAGCCTAACCCGGGACTACCCCTCGGGCTACACAGATACGCAGTATTTT. Translation gives CASSLTRDYPSGYTDTQYF. The rearrangement links TRBV27 to TRBJ2-3; 7 nucleotides line up with TRBD2. V gave up 6 bases and J gave up 2 bases; unmatched junction bases: 20. Germline V lookup: CDR1 MNHEY, CDR2 SMNVEV (reference sequence). The CDR3 has 19 amino acids.

DNA of the CDR3: TGTGCCAGTACTGACGGTGGCAGGGGGCGAGTTGAGACCCAGTACTTC. Its translation is CASTDGGRGRVETQYF. The rearrangement uses TRBV19 and TRBJ2-5, with 8 bases matching TRBD1. Per the germline V gene, CDR1 is LNHDA and CDR2 is SQIVND (reference sequence). With V trimmed by 7 bases and J by 5 bases, 15 bases remained unmatched. The CDR3 spans 16 residues. The full variable domain, rest sourced from reference TRBV19 and TRBJ2-5, is DGGITQSPKYLFRKEGQNVTLSCEQNLNHDAMYWYRQDPGQGLRLIYYSQIVNDFQKGDIAEGYSVSREKKESFPLTVTSAQKNPTAFYLCASTDGGRGRVETQYFGPGTRLLVL.

This clone is medium-sized by share. The V gene is TRBV7-9, the J gene TRBJ2-2; 9 bases are a match to TRBD1. V shed 4 bases, J shed 2 bases, and the junction held 2 bases outside the gene matches. CDR3 length: 15 amino acids. Germline values: CDR1 SEHNR, CDR2 FQNEAQ (reference sequence). CDR3 residues: CASSWDRENTGELFF. CDR3 bases: TGTGCCAGCAGCTGGGACAGGGAAAACACCGGGGAGCTGTTTTTT. Looking up the rest from reference TRBV7-9 and TRBJ2-2 gives the full variable domain: DTGVSQNPRHKITKRGQNVTFRCDPISEHNRLYWYRQTLGQGPEFLTYFQNEAQLEKSRLLSDRFSAERPKGSFSTLEIQRTEQGDSAMYLCASSWDRENTGELFFGEGSRLTVL.

The rearrangement uses TRBV11-3 and TRBJ1-1, with 10 bases identical to TRBD1. Per germline, CDR1 SGHNT and CDR2 YENEEA. The CDR3 sequence is 15 residues long. Trimming at V came to 5 bases and at J to 4 bases, leaving 7 bases not matched to a gene. CDR3 region: CASSPDRGPATEAFF. The CDR3 bases are TGTGCCAGCAGCCCTGACAGGGGGCCGGCCACTGAAGCTTTCTTT.

The chain has TRBV2 and TRBJ2-2; D ambiguous. V lost 5 bases and J 4 bases, leaving 14 bases between the germline ends. CDR3 length: 15 amino acids. Looked up from germline, CDR1 is SNHLY and CDR2 is FYNNEI. The CDR3 region has the DNA TGTGCCAGCAGTCCCCGGCAGGCGAGCACCGGGGAGCTGTTTTTT. Translated: CASSPRQASTGELFF.

For the CDR3, the DNA is TGTGCCAGCTCACCGAGCGGGAGTAGGAGCACCGGGGAGCTGTTTTTT. Its translation is CASSPSGSRSTGELFF. This chain joins TRBV18 and TRBJ2-2, with 8 bases identical to TRBD2. The J segment lost 4 bases and the V segment lost 3 bases, leaving 7 bases of the junction unmatched. Germline V gene data show CDR1 as KGHSH and CDR2 as LQKENI. The CDR3 has 16 residues.